This T cell receptor (beta chain) derives from a study of cytomegalovirus exposure and HLA in healthy donors. Points from the study as a whole: A later analysis appeared to link common viral pathogens to several of the most significant clusters. In a later analysis, TCR association rates varied by HLA locus: DRB1 most, HLA-C fewest.

A word on this clone: No antigen is known for it.

The PCR employed 60 Vbeta primers together with 13 Jbeta primers. Here immunoSEQ multiplex PCR was the method, and the copy in TCRdb shows in-frame clones only, minus some. The sample lists about 160,000 clones, roughly four fifths occurring once. This TCR was recovered from a man aged 45-65 years in good health and CMV-seropositive. Sequenced: PBMCs.

The CDR3 DNA is TGTGCCAGCAGCCGGGACAGGCCCAATGAGCAGTTCTTC. It translates to CASSRDRPNEQFF. The chain recombines TRBV4-2 with TRBJ2-1; the match to TRBD1 covers 8 bases. The CDR3 sequence is 13 residues long. V was pared by 4 bases and J by 6 bases, with 2 bases of the junction left unmatched. CDR1 is LGHNA, CDR2 YNFKEQ, per germline.